This TCR beta chain was recovered during a study of T-cell reconstitution after alpha-beta-depleted transplantation in children (TCRdb year 2016). For context, the study as a whole: T-cell immune reconstitution after TCRalphabeta/CD19-depleted allogeneic hematopoietic cell transplantation in children was quantitatively tracked in the study by means of TCR repertoire profiling. Study-wide findings and limitations: Over the following months the frequencies of hyperexpanded clones went down, and after one year T-cell counts and TCRbeta diversity were mostly credited to newly produced T cells. In some patients, the high TCRbeta diversity seen at day 60 was put down to recipient T cells and intrathymic progenitors that had survived conditioning. About two months after transplant, the apparently early recovery of alphabetaT-cell counts reportedly depended on just several hundred clones that had expanded rapidly and came from non-depleted graft cells.

A note on this clonotype: This clone's antigen is unknown. Base quality data are lacking; no much larger clone is found one base away.

The treatment or condition label here, explained by the study, means: allogeneic hematopoietic cell transplantation with graft depleted of TCRalphabeta T cells and CD19 B cells. The children who served as transplant recipients had been given grafts of TCRalphabeta/CD19-depleted allogeneic hematopoietic cells. The library was built by means of PCR. Sequencing was carried out with an Illumina HiSeq 2500. To normalize quantification of the TCRbeta repertoire, the TCR libraries were built with molecular barcoding that relied on unique molecular identifiers. TCRdb trimmed public reads at Q25 via fastp, called clones via MiXCR and kept in-frame beta chains. Every entry covers one CDR3 protein and lists the most common genes and DNA from its rows. Counted in this sample were around 50,000 distinct CDR3 sequences; around 50% of them appeared once. Around two fifths of the sample is held by the ten biggest clonotypes.

The CDR3 covers 12 residues, taking in both the cysteine and the phenylalanine. Only CDR3 DNA remains: 36 bases, in frame from the first base. The germline V gene (reference sequence) yields MNHEY for CDR1 and SMNVEV for CDR2. V ends up 7 bases short and J 15 bases short, with an unmatched junction base count of 10. Rearrangement joined TRBV27 to TRBJ2-1; 9 middle bases align to TRBD1. The TCR originated in a boy under three years old with SCID, due to receive a stem cell transplant. The specimen was peripheral blood, collected before TCRalphabeta/CD19-depleted stem cell transplant. The CDR3 region reads CASNLGGQGLFF. The DNA is as follows: TGTGCCAGCAACCTTGGGGGACAGGGACTGTTCTTC.